What follows describes a single T cell receptor beta chain. The repertoire was sequenced with immunoSEQ multiplex PCR; TCRdb's copy has only in-frame clones and lacks some. The sample lists around 63,000 clones, around 92% occurring once. This sample is drawn from a study of T cell changes during pregnancy in multiple sclerosis. Per the germline V gene, CDR1 is ENHRY and CDR2 is SYGVKD. The CDR3 is made up of 18 amino acids. V was cut by 3 bases and J by 0 bases, with 20 bases left in between. The specimen was peripheral blood, collected after pregnancy. The source is a female donor with multiple sclerosis, enrolled in a pregnancy study. The chain is built from TRBV10-3 and TRBJ1-1, with D tentatively TRBD1 (5 bases). This chain's CDR3 is CAISDPAGRGDMNTEAFF. As DNA, the CDR3 is TGTGCCATCAGTGACCCTGCTGGGAGGGGTGATATGAACACTGAAGCTTTCTTT.